This T cell receptor (beta chain) was recovered during a study of blood T cell repertoires in COVID-19. In the study overall: Both acute and convalescent COVID-19 samples were obtained from the United States, Italy and Spain.

Cohort placement rested on clinical history that participants reported themselves. Produced via immunoSEQ multiplex PCR; TCRdb's table is partial and in-frame only. The data contain around 270,000 clones, approximately 85% of them seen just once; the ten biggest clones take up roughly 4%. Per the germline V gene, CDR1 is KGHSH and CDR2 is LQKENI. This CDR3 is 14 amino acids long. Trimming stripped 1 base from V and 1 base from J, with 7 bases between. Sequencing was done on a sample of PBMCs or T cells enriched from blood (not recorded which). The clonotype originates from a woman aged 25 to 39 who had recovered from COVID-19. The chain couples TRBV18 to TRBJ1-1; D possibly corresponds to TRBD1 (6 bases). CDR3: CASSPRDKNTEAFF. The CDR3 bases are TGTGCCAGCTCACCACGGGACAAGAACACTGAAGCTTTCTTT.